This record covers a single T cell receptor beta chain. Before being deemed recovered, Cohort 3 donors had two negative PCRs, clearance, or symptom resolution. The data were taken from a study of blood T cell repertoires in COVID-19. The overall study: The United States, Italy and Spain provided the acute and convalescent COVID-19 samples.

The CDR3 is 19 residues long. CDR1 is SGHTA and CDR2 is FQGNSA in the germline V gene. The V segment lost 5 bases and the J segment 4 bases; nucleotides outside the gene matches: 19. Repertoires were generated with immunoSEQ multiplex PCR, while TCRdb's copy carries only in-frame clones and drops some. The sample holds around 240,000 clones, about 84% seen once. The TCR sequence derives from a woman aged 45-65 years who had recovered from COVID-19. The sequencing input was PBMCs or T cells enriched from blood (not recorded which). V is TRBV7-2 and J is TRBJ2-7, with 11 bases identical to TRBD1. CDR3: CASSVRARRTGGEEYEQYF. CDR3 sequence (DNA): TGTGCCAGCAGCGTACGGGCCCGTAGGACAGGGGGCGAGGAATACGAGCAGTACTTC. Complete variable domain (other parts from reference TRBV7-2 and TRBJ2-7): GAGVSQSPSNKVTEKGKDVELRCDPISGHTALYWYRQSLGQGLEFLIYFQGNSAPDKSGLPSDRFSAERTGGSVSTLTIQRTQQEDSAVYLCASSVRARRTGGEEYEQYFGPGTRLTVT.